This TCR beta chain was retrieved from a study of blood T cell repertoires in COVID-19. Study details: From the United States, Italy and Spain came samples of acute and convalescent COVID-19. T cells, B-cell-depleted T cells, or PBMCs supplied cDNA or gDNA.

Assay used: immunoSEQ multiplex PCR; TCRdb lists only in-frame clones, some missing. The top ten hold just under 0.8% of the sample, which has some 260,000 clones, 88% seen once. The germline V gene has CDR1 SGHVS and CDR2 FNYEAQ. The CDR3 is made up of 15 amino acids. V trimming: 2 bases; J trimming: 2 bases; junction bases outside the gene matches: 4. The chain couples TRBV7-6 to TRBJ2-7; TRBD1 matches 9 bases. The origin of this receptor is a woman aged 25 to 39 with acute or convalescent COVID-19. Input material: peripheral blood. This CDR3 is CASSLLNRGPYEQYF. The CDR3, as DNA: TGTGCCAGCAGCTTACTTAACAGGGGGCCCTACGAGCAGTACTTC. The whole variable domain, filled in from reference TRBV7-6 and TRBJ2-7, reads GAGVSQSPRYKVTKRGQDVALRCDPISGHVSLYWYRQALGQGPEFLTYFNYEAQQDKSGLPNDRFSAERPEGSISTLTIQRTEQRDSAMYRCASSLLNRGPYEQYFGPGTRLTVT.